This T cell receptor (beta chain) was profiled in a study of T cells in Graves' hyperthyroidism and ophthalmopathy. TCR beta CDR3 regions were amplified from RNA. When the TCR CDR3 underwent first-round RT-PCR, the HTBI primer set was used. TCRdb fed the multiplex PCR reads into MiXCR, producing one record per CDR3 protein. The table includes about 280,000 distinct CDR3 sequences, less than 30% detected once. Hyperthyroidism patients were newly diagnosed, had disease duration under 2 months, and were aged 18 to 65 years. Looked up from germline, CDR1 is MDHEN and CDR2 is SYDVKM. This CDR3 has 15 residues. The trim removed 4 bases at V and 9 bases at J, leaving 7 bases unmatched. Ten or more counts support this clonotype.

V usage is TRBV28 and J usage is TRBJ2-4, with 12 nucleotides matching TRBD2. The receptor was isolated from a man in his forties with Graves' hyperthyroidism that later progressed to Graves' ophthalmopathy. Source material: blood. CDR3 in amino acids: CASSSGLAGIGIQYF. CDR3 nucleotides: TGTGCCAGCAGTTCCGGACTAGCGGGAATTGGCATTCAGTACTTC.